The 3 T cell receptor beta chains given below trace back to one sample, sequenced in a study of beta chain features in type 1 diabetes. Study-wide findings and caveats: Among patients with Type 1 diabetes, TCRB CDR3s were moderately but significantly shorter in every one of the four CD4+ subsets.

The study reverse transcribed the entire isolated RNA, so it sequenced expressed TCRB transcripts. Profiling relied on immunoSEQ multiplex PCR, and the TCRdb table lists in-frame clones only, not all of them. The repertoire consists of 150,000 to 200,000 clones, with less than 10% occurring once and the leading ten covering around 0.5%. These receptors' antigens are unknown. Material for sequencing was central memory CD4+ T cells from blood. The receptor source for this set is a man aged 18-30 years with type 1 diabetes.

This clone was detected many times. The chain couples TRBV5-1 to TRBJ1-1; D not resolved. V dropped 0 bases and J dropped 3 bases, with 18 bases sitting between them. CDR1 and CDR2 (germline): SGHRS, YFSETQ. This CDR3 comprises 17 residues. The CDR3 is CASSLEGVGSAYTEAFF. The CDR3 DNA reads as TGCGCCAGCAGCTTGGAGGGAGTGGGGTCGGCGTACACTGAAGCTTTCTTT.

This chain links TRBV5-1 with TRBJ2-1, with D tentatively TRBD2 (6 bases). The CDR3 has 14 residues. Trimming took off 2 bases at V and 5 bases at J, with 11 bases between the two ends. The germline V gene has CDR1 SGHRS and CDR2 YFSETQ. CDR3 region: CASSFGGGDNEQFF. In nucleotides, the CDR3 is TGCGCCAGCAGCTTCGGAGGAGGGGACAATGAGCAGTTCTTC.

In its sample, this clone was seen a few times. This rearrangement joins TRBV6-6 to TRBJ2-1; D is ambiguous. The CDR3 has 12 residues. CDR1 MNHNY and CDR2 SVGAGI come from the germline V gene (reference sequence). Trimming left V 6 bases short and J 4 bases short, with 7 bases between. This CDR3 reads CASSPPYNEQFF. Written as DNA, the CDR3 is TGTGCCAGCAGCCCTCCGTACAATGAGCAGTTCTTC.